Following are 7 T cell receptor beta chains from one sample sequenced in a study of T-cell reconstitution after alpha-beta-depleted transplantation in children. Preparation of the TCRbeta library involved a method that used unique molecular identifiers. TCRdb used MiXCR to reprocess the PCR reads, holding one entry per CDR3 protein. This sample has roughly 190,000 distinct CDR3 sequences, with more than 12% found just once. The material sequenced was PBMCs from the stem cell graft donor, taken from the stem cell graft. All receptors come from a human donor who donated a stem cell graft to a child with acute lymphoblastic leukemia.

This clonotype came up many times. This rearrangement joins TRBV5-6 to TRBJ2-1; TRBD2 matches at 12 bases. This CDR3 is built from 18 residues. CDR1 is SGHDT and CDR2 is YYEEEE in the germline V gene. J gave up 2 bases and V 1 base, and 7 bases lay outside the gene matches. CDR3 bases: TGTGCCAGCAGCTTGCTAGCGGGAGGGCCAAGGACCTACAATGAGCAGTTCTTC. It encodes CASSLLAGGPRTYNEQFF. The full variable domain, its missing parts supplied by reference TRBV5-6 and TRBJ2-1, is DAGVTQSPTHLIKTRGQQVTLRCSPKSGHDTVSWYQQALGQGPQFIFQYYEEEERQRGNFPDRFSGHQFPNYSSELNVNALLLGDSALYLCASSLLAGGPRTYNEQFFGPGTRLTVL.

The CDR3 DNA sequence: TGCAGTGCTAGGCAGGGAGGGATTTCCTACGAGCAGTACTTC. Translated: CSARQGGISYEQYF. V is TRBV20-1 and J is TRBJ2-7, with 7 bases identical to TRBD2. After removal of 3 bases from V and 1 base from J, the junction contained 6 bases not matched to a gene. Germline V gene lookup returns CDR1 DFQATT and CDR2 SNEGSKA (reference sequence). The CDR3 runs to 14 residues.

This clonotype was counted ten times or more. The V and J genes are TRBV29-1 and TRBJ2-3, with D perhaps TRBD2 (6 bases). The CDR3 spans 14 residues. Germline V gene data show CDR1 as SQVTM and CDR2 as ANQGSEA. V dropped 4 bases and J dropped 2 bases, with 13 bases sitting between them. CDR3 residues: CSVAWTGDTDTQYF. Written as DNA, the CDR3 is TGCAGCGTTGCATGGACGGGAGACACAGATACGCAGTATTTT.

Many counts were recorded for this clonotype. The CDR3 DNA is TGCGCCAGCGGCGCCGGGACAGGGGGCACTGAAGCTTTCTTT. Translated: CASGAGTGGTEAFF. The chain combines TRBV5-1 with TRBJ1-1; TRBD1 aligns across 11 bases. Germline loops: CDR1 SGHRS, CDR2 YFSETQ. This CDR3 region has 14 residues. After removal of 7 bases from V and 4 bases from J, the junction contained 6 bases not matched to a gene. Together with reference TRBV5-1 and TRBJ1-1, the CDR3 gives the full variable domain: KAGVTQTPRYLIKTRGQQVTLSCSPISGHRSVSWYQQTPGQGLQFLFEYFSETQRNKGNFPGRFSGRQFSNSRSEMNVSTLELGDSALYLCASGAGTGGTEAFFGQGTRLTVV.

As to this clonotype: A much larger clone sits a single nucleotide away, making a read error possible. The rearrangement uses TRBV12-3 or TRBV12-4 and TRBJ1-2; D gene uncertain. The CDR3 length is 11 residues. The CDR3 DNA reads TGTTCCAGCAGCTTAAACTATGGCTACACCTTC. It specifies CSSSLNYGYTF.

The gene calls are TRBV7-2 and TRBJ1-5, with 7 positions matching TRBD1. CDR1 and CDR2 from the germline V gene are SGHTA and FQGNSA. The V segment lost 3 bases and the J segment 7 bases; nucleotides outside the gene matches: 12. This CDR3 spans 16 amino acids. CDR3 residues: CASSFWEGGGWQPQHF. CDR3 DNA: TGTGCCAGCAGCTTTTGGGAAGGGGGCGGCTGGCAGCCCCAGCATTTT. Together with reference TRBV7-2 and TRBJ1-5, the CDR3 gives the full variable domain: GAGVSQSPSNKVTEKGKDVELRCDPISGHTALYWYRQSLGQGLEFLIYFQGNSAPDKSGLPSDRFSAERTGGSVSTLTIQRTQQEDSAVYLCASSFWEGGGWQPQHFGDGTRLSIL.

There are many counts of this clonotype. The chain uses TRBV25-1 and TRBJ1-2; a possible D gene is TRBD1 (5 bases). The CDR3 is 13 residues long. Trimming removed 1 base from V and 6 bases from J, with 9 bases in between. Germline CDR1 reads MGHDK; CDR2 reads SYGVNS. The CDR3 is CASSESWGNGYTF. The DNA for the CDR3 is TGTGCCAGCAGTGAATCGTGGGGGAATGGCTACACCTTC.